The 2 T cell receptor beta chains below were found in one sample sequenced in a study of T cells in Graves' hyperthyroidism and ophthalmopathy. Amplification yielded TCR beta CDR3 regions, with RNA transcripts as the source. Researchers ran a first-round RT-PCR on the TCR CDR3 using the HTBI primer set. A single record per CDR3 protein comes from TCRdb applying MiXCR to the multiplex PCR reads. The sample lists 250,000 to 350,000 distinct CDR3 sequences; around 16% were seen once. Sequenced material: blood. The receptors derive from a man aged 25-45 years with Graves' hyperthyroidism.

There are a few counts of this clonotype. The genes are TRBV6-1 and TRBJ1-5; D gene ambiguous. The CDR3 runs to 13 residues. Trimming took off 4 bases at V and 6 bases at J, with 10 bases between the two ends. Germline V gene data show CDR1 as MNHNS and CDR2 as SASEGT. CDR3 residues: CASSGDIPQPQHF. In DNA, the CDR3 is TGTGCCAGCAGTGGAGACATCCCTCAGCCCCAGCATTTT.

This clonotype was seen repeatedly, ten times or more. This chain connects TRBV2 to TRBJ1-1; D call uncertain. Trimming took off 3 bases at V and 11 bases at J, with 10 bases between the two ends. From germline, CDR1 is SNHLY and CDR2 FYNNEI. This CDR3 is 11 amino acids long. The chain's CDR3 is CASSDQYAAFF. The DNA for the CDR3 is TGTGCCAGCAGTGACCAGTACGCGGCTTTCTTT. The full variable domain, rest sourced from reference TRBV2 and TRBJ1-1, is EPEVTQTPSHQVTQMGQEVILRCVPISNHLYFYWYRQILGQKVEFLVSFYNNEISEKSEIFDDQFSVERPDGSNFTLKIRSTKLEDSAMYFCASSDQYAAFFGQGTRLTVV.